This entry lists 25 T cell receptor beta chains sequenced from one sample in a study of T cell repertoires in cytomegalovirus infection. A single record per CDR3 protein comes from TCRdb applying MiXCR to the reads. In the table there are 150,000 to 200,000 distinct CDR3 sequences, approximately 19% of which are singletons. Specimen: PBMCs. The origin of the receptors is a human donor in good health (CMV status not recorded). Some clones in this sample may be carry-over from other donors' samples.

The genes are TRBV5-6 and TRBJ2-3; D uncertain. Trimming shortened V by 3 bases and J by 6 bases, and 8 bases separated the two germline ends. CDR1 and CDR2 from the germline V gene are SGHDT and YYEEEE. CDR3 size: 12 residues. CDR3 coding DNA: TGTGCCAGCAGCTCGCCGCGGGATACGCAGTATTTT. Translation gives CASSSPRDTQYF.

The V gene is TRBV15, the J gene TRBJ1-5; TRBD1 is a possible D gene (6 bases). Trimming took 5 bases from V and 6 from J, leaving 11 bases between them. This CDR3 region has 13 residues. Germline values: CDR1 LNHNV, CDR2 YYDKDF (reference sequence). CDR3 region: CATSWGAGQPQHF. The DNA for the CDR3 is TGTGCCACCAGCTGGGGGGCCGGTCAGCCCCAGCATTTT.

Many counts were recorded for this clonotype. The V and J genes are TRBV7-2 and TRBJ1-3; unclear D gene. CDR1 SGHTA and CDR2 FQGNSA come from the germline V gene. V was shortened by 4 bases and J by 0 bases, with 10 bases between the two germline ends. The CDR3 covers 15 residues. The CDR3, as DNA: TGTGCCAGCAGCTCGTCGGGTGGCTCTGGAAACACCATATATTTT. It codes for CASSSSGGSGNTIYF.

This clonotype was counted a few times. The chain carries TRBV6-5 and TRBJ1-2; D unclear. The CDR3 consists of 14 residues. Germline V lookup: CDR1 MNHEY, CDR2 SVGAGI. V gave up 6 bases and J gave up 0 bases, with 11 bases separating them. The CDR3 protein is CASREGGSNYGYTF. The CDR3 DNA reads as TGTGCCAGCAGGGAAGGCGGTTCTAACTATGGCTACACCTTC.

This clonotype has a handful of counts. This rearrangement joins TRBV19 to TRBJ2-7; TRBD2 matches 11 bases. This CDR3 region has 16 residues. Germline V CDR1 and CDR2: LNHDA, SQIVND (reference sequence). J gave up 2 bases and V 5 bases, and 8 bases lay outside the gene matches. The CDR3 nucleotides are TGTGCCAGTAGTCCCCTGGGGACTAGCGGTACCTACGAGCAGTACTTC. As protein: CASSPLGTSGTYEQYF.

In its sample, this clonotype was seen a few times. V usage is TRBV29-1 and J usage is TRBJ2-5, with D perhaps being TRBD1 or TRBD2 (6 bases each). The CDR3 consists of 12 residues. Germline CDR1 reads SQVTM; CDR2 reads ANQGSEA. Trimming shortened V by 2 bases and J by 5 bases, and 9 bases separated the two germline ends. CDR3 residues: CSVEMGGETQYF. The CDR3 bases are TGCAGCGTTGAAATGGGGGGCGAGACCCAGTACTTC.

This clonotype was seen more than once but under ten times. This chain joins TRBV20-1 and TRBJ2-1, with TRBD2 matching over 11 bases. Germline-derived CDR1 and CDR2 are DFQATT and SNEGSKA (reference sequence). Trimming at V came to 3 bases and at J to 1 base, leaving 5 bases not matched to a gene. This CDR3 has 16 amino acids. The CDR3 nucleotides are TGCAGTGCTAGTGTGCTAGCGGGAGGTTCCTACAATGAGCAGTTCTTC. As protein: CSASVLAGGSYNEQFF.

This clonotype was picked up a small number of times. The CDR3 nucleotides read TGTGCCAGCAGCTACCCGGGGCGGGGGGGTAACTATGGCTACACCTTC. It yields the protein CASSYPGRGGNYGYTF. The chain recombines TRBV7-2 with TRBJ1-2, with D perhaps TRBD1 (5 bases). CDR1 and CDR2 from the germline V gene are SGHTA and FQGNSA. V gave up 4 bases and J gave up 1 base, with 16 bases separating them. CDR3 size: 16 residues.

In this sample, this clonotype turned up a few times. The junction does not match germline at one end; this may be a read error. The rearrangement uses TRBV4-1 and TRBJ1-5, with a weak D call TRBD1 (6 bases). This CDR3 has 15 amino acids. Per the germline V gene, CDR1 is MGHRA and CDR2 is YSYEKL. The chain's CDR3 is CASSQGGAGGQPQHF. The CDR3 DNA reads TGCGCCAGCAGTCAAGGGGGGGCCGGGGGTCAGCCCCAGCATTTT.

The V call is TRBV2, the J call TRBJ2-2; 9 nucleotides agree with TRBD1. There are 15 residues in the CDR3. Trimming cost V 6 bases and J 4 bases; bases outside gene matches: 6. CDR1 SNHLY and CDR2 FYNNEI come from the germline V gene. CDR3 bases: TGTGCCAGCAGACTGGGACAGGGCCCCACCGGGGAGCTGTTTTTT. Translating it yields CASRLGQGPTGELFF.

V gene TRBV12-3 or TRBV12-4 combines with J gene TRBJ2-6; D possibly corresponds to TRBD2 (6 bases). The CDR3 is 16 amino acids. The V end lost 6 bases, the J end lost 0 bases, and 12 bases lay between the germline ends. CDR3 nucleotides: TGTGCCAGCAGAGGCGCGGGGAGCTCTGGGGCCAACGTCCTGACTTTC. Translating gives CASRGAGSSGANVLTF.

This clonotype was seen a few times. The CDR3, as DNA: TGTGCCAGCAGTTTAGAGGCTAGCGGGCAACCCAATGAGCAGTTCTTC. It translates to CASSLEASGQPNEQFF. This chain connects TRBV28 to TRBJ2-1, with 8 bases fitting TRBD2. Germline values: CDR1 MDHEN, CDR2 SYDVKM. CDR3 length: 16 residues. Trimming at V came to 2 bases and at J to 6 bases, leaving 9 bases not matched to a gene.

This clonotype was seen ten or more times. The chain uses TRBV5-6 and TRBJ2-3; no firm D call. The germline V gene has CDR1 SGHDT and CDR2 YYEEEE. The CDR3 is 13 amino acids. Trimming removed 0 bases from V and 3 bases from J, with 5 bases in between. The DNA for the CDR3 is TGTGCCAGCAGCTTGGGAGCTACAGATACGCAGTATTTT. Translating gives CASSLGATDTQYF.

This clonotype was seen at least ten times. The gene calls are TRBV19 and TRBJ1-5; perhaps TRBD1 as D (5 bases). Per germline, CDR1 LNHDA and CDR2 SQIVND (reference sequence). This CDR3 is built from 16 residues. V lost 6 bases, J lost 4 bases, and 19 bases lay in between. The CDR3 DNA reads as TGTGCCAGTAGCCAGGGAACTTATAGGGGTAATCAGCCCCAGCATTTT. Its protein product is CASSQGTYRGNQPQHF.

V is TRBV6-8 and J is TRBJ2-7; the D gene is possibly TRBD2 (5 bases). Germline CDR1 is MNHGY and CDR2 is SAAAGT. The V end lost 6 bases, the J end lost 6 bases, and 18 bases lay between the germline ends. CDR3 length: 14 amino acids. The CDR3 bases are TGTGCCAGCAGGGAGGCGGGTGGGTTGGGCGAGCAGTACTTC. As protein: CASREAGGLGEQYF.

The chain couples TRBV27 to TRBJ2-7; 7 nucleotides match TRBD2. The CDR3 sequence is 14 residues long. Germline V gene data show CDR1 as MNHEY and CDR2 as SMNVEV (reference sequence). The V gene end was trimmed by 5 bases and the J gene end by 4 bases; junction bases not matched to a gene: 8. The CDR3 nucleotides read TGTGCCAGCAGTCGGGCGGGAGCCCATTACGAGCAGTACTTC. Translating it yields CASSRAGAHYEQYF.

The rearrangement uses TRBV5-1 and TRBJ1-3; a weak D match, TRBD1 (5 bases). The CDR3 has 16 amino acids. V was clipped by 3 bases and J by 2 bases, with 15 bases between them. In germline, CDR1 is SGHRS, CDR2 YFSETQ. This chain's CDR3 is CASSSRGGSAGNTIYF. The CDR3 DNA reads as TGCGCCAGCAGCTCTCGGGGGGGATCGGCTGGAAACACCATATATTTT.

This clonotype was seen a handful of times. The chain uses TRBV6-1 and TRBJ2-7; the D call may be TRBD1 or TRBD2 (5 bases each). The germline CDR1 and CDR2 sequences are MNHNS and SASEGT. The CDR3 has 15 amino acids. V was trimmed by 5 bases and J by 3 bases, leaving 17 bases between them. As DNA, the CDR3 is TGTGCCAGCAGTCAAAGGACTGGGGACCACTACGAGCAGTACTTC. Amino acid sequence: CASSQRTGDHYEQYF.

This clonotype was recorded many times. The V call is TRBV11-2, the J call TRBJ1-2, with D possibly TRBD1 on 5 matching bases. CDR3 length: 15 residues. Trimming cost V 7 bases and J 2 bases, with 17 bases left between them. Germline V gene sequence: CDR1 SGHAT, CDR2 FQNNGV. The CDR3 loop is CASTRAGKGNYGYTF. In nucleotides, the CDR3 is TGTGCCAGCACCAGGGCCGGAAAGGGCAACTATGGCTACACCTTC.

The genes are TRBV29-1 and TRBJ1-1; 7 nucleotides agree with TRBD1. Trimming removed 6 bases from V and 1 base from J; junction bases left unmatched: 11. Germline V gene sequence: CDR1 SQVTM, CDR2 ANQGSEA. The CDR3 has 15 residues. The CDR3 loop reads CSVPGTAARNTEAFF. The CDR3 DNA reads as TGCAGCGTCCCCGGGACAGCGGCCAGGAACACTGAAGCTTTCTTT.

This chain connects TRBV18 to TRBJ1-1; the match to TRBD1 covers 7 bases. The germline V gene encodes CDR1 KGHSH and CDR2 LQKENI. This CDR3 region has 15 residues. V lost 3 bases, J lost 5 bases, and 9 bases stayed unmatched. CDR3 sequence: CASSPPAGGNTEAFF. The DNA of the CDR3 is TGTGCCAGCTCACCCCCCGCAGGGGGTAATACTGAAGCTTTCTTT.

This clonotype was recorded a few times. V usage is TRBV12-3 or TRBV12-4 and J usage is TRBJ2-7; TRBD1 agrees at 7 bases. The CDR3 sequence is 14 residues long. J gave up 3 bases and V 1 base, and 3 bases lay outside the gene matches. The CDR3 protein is CASSLGQGVYEQYF. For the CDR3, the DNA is TGTGCCAGCAGTTTAGGGCAGGGGGTCTACGAGCAGTACTTC.

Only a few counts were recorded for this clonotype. The CDR3 sequence is CASTRQAVNTEAFF. As DNA, the CDR3 is TGTGCCAGCACCCGACAGGCGGTGAACACTGAAGCTTTCTTT. The chain links TRBV2 to TRBJ1-1; a weak D match, TRBD1 (6 bases). CDR1 SNHLY and CDR2 FYNNEI come from the germline V gene. The CDR3 has 14 amino acids. The germline V and J ends were trimmed by 7 bases and 0 bases, with 12 bases remaining between them. The whole variable domain, remainder taken from reference TRBV2 and TRBJ1-1, is EPEVTQTPSHQVTQMGQEVILRCVPISNHLYFYWYRQILGQKVEFLVSFYNNEISEKSEIFDDQFSVERPDGSNFTLKIRSTKLEDSAMYFCASTRQAVNTEAFFGQGTRLTVV.

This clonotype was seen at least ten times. CDR3 nucleotide sequence: TGTGCCAGCAGCTGGGGACAGGGGAGTTCACCCCTCCACTTT. This gives the protein CASSWGQGSSPLHF. The chain combines TRBV7-9 with TRBJ1-6; TRBD1 aligns across 10 bases. The germline V gene has CDR1 SEHNR and CDR2 FQNEAQ (reference sequence). The V segment lost 4 bases and the J segment 9 bases; nucleotides outside the gene matches: 3. This CDR3 spans 14 amino acids.

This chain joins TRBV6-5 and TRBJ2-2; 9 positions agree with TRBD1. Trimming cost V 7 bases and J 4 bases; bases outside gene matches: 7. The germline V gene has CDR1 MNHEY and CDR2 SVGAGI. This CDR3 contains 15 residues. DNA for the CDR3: TGTGCCAGCAAGGGGGGACAGGGCCCCACCGGGGAGCTGTTTTTT. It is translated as CASKGGQGPTGELFF.